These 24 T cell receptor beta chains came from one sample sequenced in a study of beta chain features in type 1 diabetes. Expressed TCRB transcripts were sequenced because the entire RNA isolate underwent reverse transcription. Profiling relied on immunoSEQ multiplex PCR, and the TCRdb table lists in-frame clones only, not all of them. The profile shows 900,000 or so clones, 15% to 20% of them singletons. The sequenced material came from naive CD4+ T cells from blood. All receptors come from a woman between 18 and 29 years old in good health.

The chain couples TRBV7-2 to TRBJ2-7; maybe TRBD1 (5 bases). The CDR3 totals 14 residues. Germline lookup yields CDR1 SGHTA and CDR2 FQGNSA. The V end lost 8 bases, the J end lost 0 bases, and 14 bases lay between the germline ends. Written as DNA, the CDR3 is TGTGCCAGCCAAGGGGTGGGAACCTCCTACGAGCAGTACTTC. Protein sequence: CASQGVGTSYEQYF.

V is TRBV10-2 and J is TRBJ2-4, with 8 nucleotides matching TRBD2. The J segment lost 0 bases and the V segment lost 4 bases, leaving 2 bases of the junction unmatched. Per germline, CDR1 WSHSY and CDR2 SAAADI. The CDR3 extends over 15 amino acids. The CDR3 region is CASSGAGVAKNIQYF. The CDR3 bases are TGCGCCAGCAGTGGAGCGGGAGTAGCCAAAAACATTCAGTACTTC.

In DNA, the CDR3 is TGTGCCAGCAGGGTGAACGGGGAGCTGTTTTTT. Encoded protein: CASRVNGELFF. The chain carries TRBV2 and TRBJ2-2; D is unclear. Between the trimmed V and J ends, which lost 6 bases and 7 bases, there was a span of 6 bases. The CDR3 totals 11 residues. Germline CDR1 and CDR2: SNHLY and FYNNEI.

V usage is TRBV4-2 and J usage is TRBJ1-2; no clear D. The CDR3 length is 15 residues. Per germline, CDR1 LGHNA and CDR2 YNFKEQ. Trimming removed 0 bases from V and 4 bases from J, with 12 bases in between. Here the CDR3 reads CASSQENIAGYGYTF. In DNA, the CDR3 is TGTGCCAGCAGCCAAGAGAACATCGCGGGCTATGGCTACACCTTC.

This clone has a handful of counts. The CDR3 DNA sequence: TGTGCCAGCAGCCAAGTGGCGGGGGGTGGCTACACCTTC. This gives the protein CASSQVAGGGYTF. The rearrangement links TRBV14 to TRBJ1-2; D possibly corresponds to TRBD1 (5 bases). The CDR3 is 13 residues long. Germline V gene lookup returns CDR1 SGHDN and CDR2 FVKESK. V lost 1 base to trimming and J lost 7 bases, with 10 bases between them.

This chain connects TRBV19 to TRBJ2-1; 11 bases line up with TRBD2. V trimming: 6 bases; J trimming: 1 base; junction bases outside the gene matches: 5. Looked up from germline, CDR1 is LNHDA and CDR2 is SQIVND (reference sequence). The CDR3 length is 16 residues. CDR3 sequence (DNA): TGTGCCAGTAGAGGTAGCGGGAGGGTTTCCTACAATGAGCAGTTCTTC. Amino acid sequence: CASRGSGRVSYNEQFF.

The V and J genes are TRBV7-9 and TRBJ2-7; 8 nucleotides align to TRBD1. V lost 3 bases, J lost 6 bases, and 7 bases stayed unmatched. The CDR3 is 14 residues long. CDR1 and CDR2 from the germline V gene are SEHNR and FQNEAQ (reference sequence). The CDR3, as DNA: TGTGCCAGCAGCTTGGGCCAGGGGGCTGGCGAGCAGTACTTC. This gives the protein CASSLGQGAGEQYF.

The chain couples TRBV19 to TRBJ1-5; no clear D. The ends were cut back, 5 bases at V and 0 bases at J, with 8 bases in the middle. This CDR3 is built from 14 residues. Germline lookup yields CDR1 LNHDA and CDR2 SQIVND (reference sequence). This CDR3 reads CASSFFDSNQPQHF. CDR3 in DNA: TGTGCCAGTAGTTTTTTTGATAGCAATCAGCCCCAGCATTTT.

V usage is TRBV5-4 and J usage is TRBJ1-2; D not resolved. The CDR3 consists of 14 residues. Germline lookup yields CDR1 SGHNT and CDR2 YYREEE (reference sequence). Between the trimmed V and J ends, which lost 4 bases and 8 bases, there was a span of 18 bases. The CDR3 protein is CASSPPGPIRGYTF. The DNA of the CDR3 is TGTGCCAGCAGCCCCCCGGGTCCCATCAGAGGCTACACCTTC.

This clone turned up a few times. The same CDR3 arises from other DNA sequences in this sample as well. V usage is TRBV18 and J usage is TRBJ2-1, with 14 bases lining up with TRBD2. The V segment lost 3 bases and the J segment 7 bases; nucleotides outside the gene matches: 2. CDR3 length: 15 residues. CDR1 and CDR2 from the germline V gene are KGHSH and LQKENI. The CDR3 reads CASSPGTSGRNEQFF. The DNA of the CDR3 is TGTGCCAGCTCACCCGGGACTAGCGGGAGAAATGAGCAGTTCTTC.

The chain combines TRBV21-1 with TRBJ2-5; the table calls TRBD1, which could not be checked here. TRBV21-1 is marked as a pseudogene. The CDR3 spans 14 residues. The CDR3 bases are TGTGCCAGCAGAGACGGGACAGAACAAGAGACCCAGTACTTC. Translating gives CASRDGTEQETQYF.

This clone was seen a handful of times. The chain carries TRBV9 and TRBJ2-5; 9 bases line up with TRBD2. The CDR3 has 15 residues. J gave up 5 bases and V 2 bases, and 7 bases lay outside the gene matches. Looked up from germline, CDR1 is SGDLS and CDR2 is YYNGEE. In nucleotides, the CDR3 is TGTGCCAGCAGCGTCGCGGGAGGGATCCGGGAGACCCAGTACTTC. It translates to CASSVAGGIRETQYF.

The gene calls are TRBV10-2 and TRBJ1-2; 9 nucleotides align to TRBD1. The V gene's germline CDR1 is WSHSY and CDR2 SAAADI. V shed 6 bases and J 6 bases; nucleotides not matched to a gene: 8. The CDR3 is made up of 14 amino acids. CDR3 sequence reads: CASSFGQGYHGYTF. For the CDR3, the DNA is TGCGCCAGCAGCTTCGGACAGGGGTACCATGGCTACACCTTC.

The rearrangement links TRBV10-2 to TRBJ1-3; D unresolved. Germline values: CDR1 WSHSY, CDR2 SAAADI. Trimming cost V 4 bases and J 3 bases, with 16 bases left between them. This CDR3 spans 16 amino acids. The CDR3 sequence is CASSVTRALFGNTIYF. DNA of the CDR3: TGCGCCAGCAGTGTAACGAGGGCATTGTTTGGAAACACCATATATTTT.

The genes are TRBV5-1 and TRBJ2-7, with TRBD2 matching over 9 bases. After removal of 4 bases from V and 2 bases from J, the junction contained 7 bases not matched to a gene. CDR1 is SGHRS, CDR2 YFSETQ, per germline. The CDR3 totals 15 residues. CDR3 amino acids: CASSGGTSRTYEQYF. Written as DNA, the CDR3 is TGCGCCAGCAGCGGCGGGACTAGCCGAACCTACGAGCAGTACTTC.

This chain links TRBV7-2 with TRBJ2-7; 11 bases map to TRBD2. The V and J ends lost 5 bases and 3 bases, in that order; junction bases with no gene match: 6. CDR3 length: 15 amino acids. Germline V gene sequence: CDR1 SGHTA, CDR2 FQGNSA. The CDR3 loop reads CASSMLAGGGYEQYF. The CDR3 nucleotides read TGTGCCAGCAGCATGCTAGCGGGAGGAGGCTACGAGCAGTACTTC. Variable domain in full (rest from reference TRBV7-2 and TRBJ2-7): GAGVSQSPSNKVTEKGKDVELRCDPISGHTALYWYRQSLGQGLEFLIYFQGNSAPDKSGLPSDRFSAERTGGSVSTLTIQRTQQEDSAVYLCASSMLAGGGYEQYFGPGTRLTVT.

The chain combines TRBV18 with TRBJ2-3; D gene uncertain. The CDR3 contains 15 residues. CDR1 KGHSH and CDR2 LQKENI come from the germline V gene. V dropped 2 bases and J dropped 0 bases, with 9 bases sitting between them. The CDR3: CASSPLIASTDTQYF. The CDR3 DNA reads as TGTGCCAGCTCACCATTAATCGCTAGCACAGATACGCAGTATTTT.

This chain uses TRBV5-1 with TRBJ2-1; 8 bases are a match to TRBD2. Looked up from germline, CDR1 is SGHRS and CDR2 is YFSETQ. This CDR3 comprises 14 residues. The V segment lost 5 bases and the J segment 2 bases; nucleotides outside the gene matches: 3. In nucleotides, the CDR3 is TGCGCCAGCAGTGCGGGGGGAACCTACAATGAGCAGTTCTTC. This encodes CASSAGGTYNEQFF.

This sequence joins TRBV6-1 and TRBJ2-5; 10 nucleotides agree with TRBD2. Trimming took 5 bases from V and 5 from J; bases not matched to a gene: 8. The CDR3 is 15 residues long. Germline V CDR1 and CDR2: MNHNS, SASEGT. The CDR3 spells CASSFPSGSMETQYF. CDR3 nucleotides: TGTGCCAGCAGTTTCCCTAGCGGGAGTATGGAGACCCAGTACTTC.

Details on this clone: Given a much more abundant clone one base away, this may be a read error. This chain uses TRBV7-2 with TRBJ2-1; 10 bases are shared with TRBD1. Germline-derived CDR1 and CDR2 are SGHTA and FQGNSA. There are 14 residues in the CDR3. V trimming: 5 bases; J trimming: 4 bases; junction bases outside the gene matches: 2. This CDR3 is CASSPGQGYNEQFF. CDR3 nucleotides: TGTGCCAGCAGCCCGGGACAGGGGTACAATGAGCAGTTCTTC.

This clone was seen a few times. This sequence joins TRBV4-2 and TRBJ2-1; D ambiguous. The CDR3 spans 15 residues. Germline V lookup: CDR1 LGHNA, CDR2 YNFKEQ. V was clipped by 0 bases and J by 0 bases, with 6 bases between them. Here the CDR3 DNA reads TGTGCCAGCAGCCAAGACCTCCCCTCCTACAATGAGCAGTTCTTC. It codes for CASSQDLPSYNEQFF.

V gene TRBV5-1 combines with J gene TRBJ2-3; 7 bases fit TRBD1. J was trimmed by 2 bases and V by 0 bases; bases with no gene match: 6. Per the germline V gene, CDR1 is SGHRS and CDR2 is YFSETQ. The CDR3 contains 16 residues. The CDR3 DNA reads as TGCGCCAGCAGCTTGGCCACAGGGGCAATCACAGATACGCAGTATTTT. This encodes CASSLATGAITDTQYF.

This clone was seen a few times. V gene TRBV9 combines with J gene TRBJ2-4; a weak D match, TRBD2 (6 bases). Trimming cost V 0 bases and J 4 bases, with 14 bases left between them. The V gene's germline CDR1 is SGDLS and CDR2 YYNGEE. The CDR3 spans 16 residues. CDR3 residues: CASSVGLGETKNIQYF. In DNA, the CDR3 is TGTGCCAGCAGCGTAGGACTAGGGGAAACTAAAAACATTCAGTACTTC.

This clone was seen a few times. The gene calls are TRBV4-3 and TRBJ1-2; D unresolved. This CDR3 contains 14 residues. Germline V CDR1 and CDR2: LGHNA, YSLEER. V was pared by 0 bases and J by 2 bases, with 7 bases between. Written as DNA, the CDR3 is TGCGCCAGCAGCCAAGATCGCGACAACTATGGCTACACCTTC. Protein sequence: CASSQDRDNYGYTF.